The subject of this entry is one TCR beta chain. No antigen is known for it. The data were obtained in a study of beta chain features in type 1 diabetes. General study results and limits: All four CD4+ subsets of Type 1 diabetes patients contained TCRB CDR3s that were moderately but significantly shorter. Unsettled here was the matter of whether HLA type influences TCRB rearrangement. Junctions at VDJ sites from type 1 diabetes patients had fewer insertions and more deletions.

Post-sort purity exceeded 98% for all sorted populations. Of the isolated RNA, all was reverse transcribed, and so the sequenced material was expressed TCRB transcripts. The method was immunoSEQ multiplex PCR; TCRdb's version includes in-frame clones alone and lacks a portion of them. The sample records under 400,000 clones, around 12% being singletons. The CDR3 is made up of 14 amino acids. Trimming removed 3 bases at V and 4 bases at J, with 10 bases between. From germline, CDR1 is MGHDK and CDR2 SYGVNS. This TCR derives from a man aged 18 to 35 in good health. Material for sequencing was naive CD4+ T cells from blood. The V and J genes are TRBV25-1 and TRBJ2-1, with a weak D call TRBD1 (6 bases). CDR3 in amino acids: CASSDPDRYNEQFF. In nucleotides, the CDR3 is TGTGCCAGCAGTGATCCCGACAGGTACAATGAGCAGTTCTTC.